This passage covers 27 T cell receptor beta chains from one sample sequenced in a study of shared clonotypes between healthy human individuals. The repertoire was sequenced with immunoSEQ multiplex PCR; TCRdb's copy has only in-frame clones and lacks some. The profile shows approximately 2,000,000 clones, around 93% of them singletons. Sample: naive CD4+ T cells from PBMCs. The subset: CD45RA+ positively selected. These receptors all stem from a man between 18 and 29 years old in good health. Some clones in this sample may be carry-over from other donors' samples.

The chain combines TRBV28 with TRBJ1-2; D is ambiguous. Germline CDR1 MDHEN, CDR2 SYDVKM. V lost 6 bases and J 6 bases, leaving 14 bases between the germline ends. The CDR3 has 13 residues. The CDR3 loop reads CASSWEEGHGYTF. As DNA, the CDR3 is TGTGCCAGCAGCTGGGAGGAAGGGCATGGCTACACCTTC.

The CDR3 bases are TGTGCCAGTAGTACCAGACTAGCGGGAGCCCAGTACTTC. It is translated as CASSTRLAGAQYF. V gene TRBV19 combines with J gene TRBJ2-4, with 12 bases that match TRBD2. The CDR3 loop spans 13 amino acids. Germline CDR1 is LNHDA and CDR2 is SQIVND (reference sequence). V trimming: 4 bases; J trimming: 13 bases; junction bases outside the gene matches: 5.

This clone was seen just once. The rearrangement uses TRBV4-3 and TRBJ2-1, with 7 bases identical to TRBD2. J lost 2 bases, V lost 0 bases, and 4 bases had no gene match. Germline CDR1 and CDR2: LGHNA and YSLEER. CDR3 length: 16 amino acids. CDR3 loop: CASSQDVGLAYNEQFF. Written as DNA, the CDR3 is TGCGCCAGCAGCCAAGATGTTGGACTAGCCTACAATGAGCAGTTCTTC.

The chain employs TRBV27 and TRBJ1-6; no firm D call. V lost 6 bases, J lost 10 bases, and 10 bases lay in between. Germline V CDR1 and CDR2: MNHEY, SMNVEV (reference sequence). The CDR3 has 12 residues. The CDR3: CASRRDWSPLHF. The CDR3 bases are TGTGCCAGCAGGCGAGACTGGTCACCCCTCCACTTT.

The V gene is TRBV19, the J gene TRBJ1-4; D call uncertain. Per the germline V gene, CDR1 is LNHDA and CDR2 is SQIVND (reference sequence). The CDR3 contains 14 residues. V gave up 7 bases and J gave up 5 bases, with 14 bases separating them. This CDR3 reads CASTDQVLNEKLFF. The DNA for the CDR3 is TGTGCCAGTACGGATCAGGTCCTCAATGAAAAACTGTTTTTT.

This chain links TRBV6-5 with TRBJ1-2; the D is unclear. The CDR3 length is 12 residues. V lost 0 bases and J lost 11, with 10 bases in between. Germline V CDR1 and CDR2: MNHEY, SVGAGI. In DNA form, the CDR3 reads TGTGCCAGCAGTTACTCTGGGCAGATGTACACCTTC. Its translation is CASSYSGQMYTF.

This clone was counted a single time. The gene calls are TRBV28 and TRBJ1-5; D perhaps matches TRBD1 (5 bases). Per the germline V gene, CDR1 is MDHEN and CDR2 is SYDVKM. The V end was cut by 5 bases, the J end by 2 bases, with 22 bases between. The CDR3 has 18 residues. In nucleotides, the CDR3 is TGTGCCAGCAGTCGGGGGATGGGGGGTAATTTTCGCAATCAGCCCCAGCATTTT. Translation: CASSRGMGGNFRNQPQHF.

The V gene is TRBV7-3, the J gene TRBJ2-3, with 7 bases lining up with TRBD2. J was trimmed by 1 base and V by 4 bases; bases with no gene match: 8. CDR3 length equals 16 residues. Germline V gives CDR1 SGHTA, CDR2 FQGTGA. The CDR3 coding sequence is TGTGCCAGCAGCTCGGGATCGCTAGCGGGCACAGATACGCAGTATTTT. It encodes CASSSGSLAGTDTQYF.

The V gene is TRBV5-1, the J gene TRBJ2-1; TRBD1 matches at 7 bases. The germline V gene has CDR1 SGHRS and CDR2 YFSETQ. Trimming cost V 6 bases and J 3 bases; bases outside gene matches: 9. The CDR3 is 15 residues long. The CDR3, as DNA: TGCGCCAGCAATGAATTGGGACAGAGCTACAATGAGCAGTTCTTC. Translating gives CASNELGQSYNEQFF.

V is TRBV30 and J is TRBJ2-2; TRBD2 agrees at 7 bases. The V gene's germline CDR1 is GTSNPN and CDR2 SVGIG (reference sequence). This CDR3 spans 15 amino acids. V dropped 4 bases and J dropped 7; count of bases not matched to a gene: 12. CDR3 DNA: TGTGCCTGGACCGGTCCACTAGCGAGCAGCGGGGAGCTGTTTTTT. This gives the protein CAWTGPLASSGELFF.

This clone appeared once. The genes are TRBV11-1 and TRBJ2-5, with no clear D. This CDR3 contains 15 residues. V dropped 5 bases and J dropped 5 bases, with 18 bases sitting between them. Germline V gene sequence: CDR1 SGHAT, CDR2 FQDESV (reference sequence). CDR3 coding DNA: TGTGCCAGCAGCCCGCCCCCCCGAGGCTGGGAGACCCAGTACTTC. It translates to CASSPPPRGWETQYF.

The V gene is TRBV27, the J gene TRBJ1-2; no definite D call. The V end lost 6 bases, the J end lost 7 bases, and 18 bases lay between the germline ends. The germline gives CDR1 MNHEY, CDR2 SMNVEV (reference sequence). The CDR3 totals 14 residues. The CDR3: CASSSAGPVAGYTF. Here the CDR3 DNA reads TGTGCCAGCAGCTCGGCCGGGCCCGTGGCTGGCTACACCTTC.

This clone was counted between two and nine times. This chain joins TRBV4-2 and TRBJ1-5, with TRBD1 matching over 10 bases. From germline, CDR1 is LGHNA and CDR2 YNFKEQ. The CDR3 spans 15 residues. V was clipped by 5 bases and J by 8 bases; unmatched bases: 9. CDR3 DNA: TGTGCCAGCAGCGGCTCCGGGACAGGGGTGGAGCCCCAGCATTTT. Translation gives CASSGSGTGVEPQHF.

The chain recombines TRBV4-3 with TRBJ1-6, with D tentatively TRBD1 (6 bases). V was cut by 2 bases and J by 10 bases, with 27 bases left in between. In germline, CDR1 is LGHNA, CDR2 YSLEER. The CDR3 has 19 residues. In DNA form, the CDR3 reads TGCGCCAGCAGCCAACAGCTTTTATTGGGAGGGGGATTAAAGTCACCCCTCCACTTT. This gives the protein CASSQQLLLGGGLKSPLHF.

This clone was recorded a few times. The chain links TRBV7-3 to TRBJ1-2; D remains unclear. The CDR3 is 13 residues long. Per germline, CDR1 SGHTA and CDR2 FQGTGA. Trimming cost V 4 bases and J 4 bases, with 10 bases left between them. CDR3 amino acids: CASSSLSGYGYTF. The CDR3 region has the DNA TGTGCCAGCAGCTCCCTAAGCGGCTATGGCTACACCTTC. The full variable domain, in which reference TRBV7-3 and TRBJ1-2 provide the parts outside the CDR3, is GAGVSQTPSNKVTEKGKYVELRCDPISGHTALYWYRQSLGQGPEFLIYFQGTGAADDSGLPNDRFFAVRPEGSVSTLKIQRTERGDSAVYLCASSSLSGYGYTFGSGTRLTVV.

This chain joins TRBV2 and TRBJ2-7, with TRBD1 matching over 8 bases. Germline values: CDR1 SNHLY, CDR2 FYNNEI. Losses at the gene ends were 6 bases for V and 2 bases for J; bases not matched to a gene: 6. The CDR3 length is 14 residues. The CDR3 here is CASSRQGLAYEQYF. DNA of the CDR3: TGTGCCAGCAGCAGACAGGGGCTTGCCTACGAGCAGTACTTC.

CDR3 bases: TGTGCCAGCAGCTTATCATCAGGGATTGGTACTGAAGCTTTCTTT. This translates into CASSLSSGIGTEAFF. V usage is TRBV7-8 and J usage is TRBJ1-1; D might be TRBD1 (5 bases). There are 15 residues in the CDR3. CDR1 and CDR2 from the germline V gene are SGHVS and FQNEAQ. Trimming took off 2 bases at V and 5 bases at J, with 15 bases between the two ends.

The CDR3 spells CASSYLTGLYEQYF. The CDR3, as DNA: TGTGCCAGCAGTTATCTGACAGGGCTCTACGAGCAGTACTTC. The chain recombines TRBV6-5 with TRBJ2-7, with 7 bases that match TRBD1. From germline, CDR1 is MNHEY and CDR2 SVGAGI. J gave up 3 bases and V 3 bases, and 5 bases lay outside the gene matches. The CDR3 contains 14 residues.

The chain has TRBV18 and TRBJ2-3; 11 bases are a match to TRBD2. CDR1 is KGHSH, CDR2 LQKENI, per germline. The CDR3 contains 16 residues. J lost 2 bases, V lost 4 bases, and 5 bases had no gene match. CDR3 loop: CASSQLTSGTTDTQYF. DNA for the CDR3: TGTGCCAGCTCACAGCTGACTAGCGGGACCACAGATACGCAGTATTTT.

The chain recombines TRBV11-2 with TRBJ1-2; D uncertain. V shed 1 base and J shed 5 bases, with 14 bases lying between them. Germline loops: CDR1 SGHAT, CDR2 FQNNGV. The CDR3 has 15 residues. The chain's CDR3 is CASSLGQSAGYGYTF. CDR3 bases: TGTGCCAGCAGCTTAGGCCAGAGCGCGGGTTATGGCTACACCTTC.

CDR3 residues: CASSYLSSPLHF. CDR3 nucleotides: TGTGCCAGCAGTTATTTGTCGTCACCCCTCCACTTT. The V and J genes are TRBV6-5 and TRBJ1-6; D is undetermined. V was cut by 3 bases and J by 10 bases, with 7 bases left in between. In germline, CDR1 is MNHEY, CDR2 SVGAGI. The CDR3 has 12 amino acids.

The chain employs TRBV30 and TRBJ2-3, with D possibly matching TRBD1 (5 bases). Trimming took 0 bases from V and 5 from J, leaving 9 bases between them. There are 13 residues in the CDR3. Germline loops: CDR1 GTSNPN, CDR2 SVGIG (reference sequence). The CDR3 DNA reads as TGTGCCTGGAGTGTACAGGATGGAGATACGCAGTATTTT. Protein: CAWSVQDGDTQYF.

The V call is TRBV28, the J call TRBJ2-6; weak D call: TRBD1 (5 bases). The germline V and J ends were trimmed by 7 bases and 1 base, with 11 bases remaining between them. Germline loops: CDR1 MDHEN, CDR2 SYDVKM. The CDR3 has 15 amino acids. This chain's CDR3 is CASTQTGSGANVLTF. CDR3 in DNA: TGTGCCAGCACCCAAACAGGTTCTGGGGCCAACGTCCTGACTTTC.

The V gene is TRBV7-9, the J gene TRBJ1-2; D gene uncertain. The V gene lost 2 bases and the J gene lost 6 bases, with 10 bases spanning the gap. Germline CDR1 SEHNR, CDR2 FQNEAQ (reference sequence). CDR3 length: 13 amino acids. The CDR3 coding sequence is TGTGCCAGCAGCTTAAGAGGGTTGGATGGCTACACCTTC. Residues: CASSLRGLDGYTF.

The J gene is TRBJ2-7, the V gene TRBV7-9; 8 bases are a match to TRBD2. The ends lost 3 bases at V and 3 bases at J; junction bases unmatched: 1. The CDR3 contains 13 residues. CDR1 and CDR2 (germline): SEHNR, FQNEAQ (reference sequence). In nucleotides, the CDR3 is TGTGCCAGCAGCTTTAGCGGGATCTACGAGCAGTACTTC. Translating gives CASSFSGIYEQYF.

This clone came up a few times. The rearrangement uses TRBV19 and TRBJ1-2, with a possible D match to TRBD1 (5 bases). From germline, CDR1 is LNHDA and CDR2 SQIVND (reference sequence). Trimming took 6 bases from V and 4 from J, leaving 18 bases between them. The CDR3 extends over 15 amino acids. This CDR3 reads CASRRTGRQRYGYTF. For the CDR3, the DNA is TGTGCCAGTAGGCGAACGGGACGCCAACGCTATGGCTACACCTTC.

The CDR3 DNA is TGTGCCAGCAGCTTAGTGGGGGGGACAGGGAACGCTTTCTTT. Its translation is CASSLVGGTGNAFF. The chain links TRBV7-9 to TRBJ1-1; 9 bases fit TRBD1. J lost 11 bases, V lost 1 base, and 8 bases had no gene match. Germline V gene sequence: CDR1 SEHNR, CDR2 FQNEAQ (reference sequence). The CDR3 contains 14 residues.